These T cell receptor beta chains were read from a single sample in a study of blood T cell repertoires in COVID-19. The method was immunoSEQ multiplex PCR; TCRdb's version includes in-frame clones alone and lacks a portion of them. The data hold tens of thousands of clones, with 88% observed a single time. The sequencing input was peripheral blood. These receptors were obtained from a human donor in a cohort sampled during active COVID-19. Both conserved end residues are part of each CDR3. Fields, in order: CDR3 protein, CDR3 DNA, clone size, D gene, V gene, J gene. The D gene is left open where the match is weak. Clone size is shown for a subset of rows, as once, few, many or a class of expanded clone.

CDR3aa: CASSPGNGGLAEETQYF; CDR3nt: TGTGCCAGCAGCCCTGGAAATGGGGGACTAGCGGAAGAGACCCAGTACTTC; abundance: once; d_gene: TRBD2; v_gene: TRBV6-2/TRBV6-3; j_gene: TRBJ2-5
CDR3aa: CASSSSGGTNEKLFF; CDR3nt: TGTGCCAGCAGCTCCTCGGGAGGAACTAATGAAAAACTGTTTTTT; abundance: .; d_gene: .; v_gene: TRBV5-5; j_gene: TRBJ1-4
CDR3aa: CASSFGTGSYEQYF; CDR3nt: TGTGCCAGCAGCTTCGGGACAGGGTCCTACGAGCAGTACTTC; abundance: .; d_gene: TRBD1; v_gene: TRBV7-9; j_gene: TRBJ2-7
CDR3aa: CASSLALGSRGDIQYF; CDR3nt: TGTGCCAGCAGCTTAGCGCTCGGCTCTCGGGGGGACATTCAGTACTTC; abundance: .; d_gene: TRBD2; v_gene: TRBV7-2; j_gene: TRBJ2-4
CDR3aa: CASSQDGGGETQYF; CDR3nt: TGTGCCAGCAGCCAAGACGGGGGGGGAGAGACCCAGTACTTC; abundance: .; d_gene: TRBD2; v_gene: TRBV3-1/TRBV3-2; j_gene: TRBJ2-5
CDR3aa: CASSQVQEQYF; CDR3nt: TGTGCCAGCAGCCAAGTCCAAGAGCAGTACTTC; abundance: .; d_gene: .; v_gene: TRBV3-1/TRBV3-2; j_gene: TRBJ2-7
CDR3aa: CASSLAQYGYTF; CDR3nt: TGTGCCAGCAGCTTAGCTCAGTATGGCTACACCTTC; abundance: .; d_gene: .; v_gene: TRBV7-9; j_gene: TRBJ1-2
CDR3aa: CASAGGRLPALHF; CDR3nt: TGTGCCAGTGCAGGAGGGCGACTGCCGGCCCTCCACTTT; abundance: .; d_gene: .; v_gene: TRBV27; j_gene: TRBJ1-6
CDR3aa: CASSIIGINQPQHF; CDR3nt: TGTGCCAGTAGTATCATCGGGATCAATCAGCCCCAGCATTTT; abundance: .; d_gene: .; v_gene: TRBV19; j_gene: TRBJ1-5
CDR3aa: CASSDRDYRDSYEQYF; CDR3nt: TGTGCCAGCAGTGACCGGGACTACCGTGACTCCTACGAGCAGTACTTC; abundance: medium-sized; d_gene: TRBD2; v_gene: TRBV6-1; j_gene: TRBJ2-7
CDR3aa: CATRPGTGPYNEQFF; CDR3nt: TGTGCCACCCGCCCCGGGACAGGGCCCTACAATGAGCAGTTCTTC; abundance: .; d_gene: TRBD1; v_gene: TRBV28; j_gene: TRBJ2-1
CDR3aa: CASSPTGQGSYEQYF; CDR3nt: TGTGCCAGCAGCCCGACGGGACAGGGATCCTACGAGCAGTACTTC; abundance: .; d_gene: TRBD1; v_gene: TRBV11-2; j_gene: TRBJ2-7
CDR3aa: CASSLDKSRGVPNSPLHF; CDR3nt: TGTGCCAGCAGCCTAGACAAGTCTCGGGGGGTACCCAATTCACCCCTCCACTTT; abundance: few; d_gene: .; v_gene: TRBV5-4; j_gene: TRBJ1-6
CDR3aa: CASSWTGEEQYF; CDR3nt: TGTGCCAGCAGCTGGACAGGGGAAGAGCAGTACTTC; abundance: .; d_gene: TRBD1; v_gene: TRBV5-6; j_gene: TRBJ2-7
CDR3aa: CASSQNRGGRETQYF; CDR3nt: TGTGCCAGCAGCCAAAACAGGGGTGGGCGAGAGACCCAGTACTTC; abundance: .; d_gene: TRBD1; v_gene: TRBV11-2; j_gene: TRBJ2-5
CDR3aa: CASSFTGVPTDTQYF; CDR3nt: TGTGCCAGCAGCTTTACAGGGGTCCCCACAGATACGCAGTATTTT; abundance: .; d_gene: TRBD1; v_gene: TRBV7-2; j_gene: TRBJ2-3
CDR3aa: CASSVGAGAYNEQFF; CDR3nt: TGTGCCAGCAGCGTAGGGGCGGGGGCCTACAATGAGCAGTTCTTC; abundance: once; d_gene: TRBD2; v_gene: TRBV9; j_gene: TRBJ2-1
CDR3aa: CASSSGLAGVYNEQFF; CDR3nt: TGTGCCAGCAGTTCCGGACTAGCGGGGGTCTACAATGAGCAGTTCTTC; abundance: .; d_gene: TRBD2; v_gene: TRBV6-5; j_gene: TRBJ2-1
CDR3aa: CATGTSGRVDEQFF; CDR3nt: TGTGCCACCGGGACTAGCGGGAGGGTCGATGAGCAGTTCTTC; abundance: .; d_gene: TRBD2; v_gene: TRBV28; j_gene: TRBJ2-1
CDR3aa: CASSPLARETQYF; CDR3nt: TGCGCCAGCAGCCCGCTAGCGAGGGAGACCCAGTACTTC; abundance: .; d_gene: .; v_gene: TRBV5-1; j_gene: TRBJ2-5
CDR3aa: CASSLNGRAKTQYF; CDR3nt: TGTGCCAGCAGCTTAAACGGGAGGGCTAAGACCCAGTACTTC; abundance: .; d_gene: TRBD2; v_gene: TRBV13; j_gene: TRBJ2-5
CDR3aa: CASSLGLFRGDTQYF; CDR3nt: TGCGCCAGCAGCCTGGGACTCTTTCGGGGAGATACGCAGTATTTT; abundance: .; d_gene: .; v_gene: TRBV5-1; j_gene: TRBJ2-3
CDR3aa: CASSTRQGNTEAFF; CDR3nt: TGTGCCAGTAGTACCCGACAGGGGAACACTGAAGCTTTCTTT; abundance: .; d_gene: TRBD1; v_gene: TRBV19; j_gene: TRBJ1-1
CDR3aa: CASSSTRGATDTQYF; CDR3nt: TGTGCCAGCAGCTCAACGCGGGGGGCCACAGATACGCAGTATTTT; abundance: .; d_gene: TRBD2; v_gene: TRBV7-3; j_gene: TRBJ2-3
CDR3aa: CATTLTQQETQYF; CDR3nt: TGTGCCACCACCTTAACACAACAAGAGACCCAGTACTTC; abundance: .; d_gene: .; v_gene: TRBV5-4; j_gene: TRBJ2-5
CDR3aa: CASRGGLSSGNTIYF; CDR3nt: TGTGCCAGCCGGGGGGGGTTAAGCTCTGGAAACACCATATATTTT; abundance: .; d_gene: .; v_gene: TRBV11-2; j_gene: TRBJ1-3
CDR3aa: CASSPPSKRAGRAQYF; CDR3nt: TGTGCCAGCTCACCACCGAGTAAGCGGGCCGGAAGGGCCCAGTACTTC; abundance: .; d_gene: .; v_gene: TRBV18; j_gene: TRBJ2-5
CDR3aa: CASNRDRTFNYGYTF; CDR3nt: TGTGCCAGCAATCGAGACAGGACTTTCAACTATGGCTACACCTTC; abundance: .; d_gene: .; v_gene: TRBV2; j_gene: TRBJ1-2
CDR3aa: CSARASYGYTF; CDR3nt: TGCAGTGCTCGAGCTTCCTATGGCTACACCTTC; abundance: .; d_gene: .; v_gene: TRBV20-1; j_gene: TRBJ1-2
CDR3aa: CASNSPGYMNTEAFF; CDR3nt: TGTGCCAGTAACTCCCCAGGATACATGAACACTGAAGCTTTCTTT; abundance: .; d_gene: .; v_gene: TRBV19; j_gene: TRBJ1-1
CDR3aa: CASSRTPSEYQPQHF; CDR3nt: TGTGCCAGCTCACGAACGCCAAGCGAATATCAGCCCCAGCATTTT; abundance: once; d_gene: .; v_gene: TRBV18; j_gene: TRBJ1-5
CDR3aa: CASRGTGMLNQPQHF; CDR3nt: TGCGCCAGCAGGGGGACAGGGATGTTGAATCAGCCCCAGCATTTT; abundance: once; d_gene: TRBD1; v_gene: TRBV10-2; j_gene: TRBJ1-5
CDR3aa: CATSEGLAGRLDTQYF; CDR3nt: TGTGCCACCAGTGAGGGACTAGCGGGACGGTTAGATACGCAGTATTTT; abundance: .; d_gene: TRBD2; v_gene: TRBV24-1; j_gene: TRBJ2-3
CDR3aa: CATSRNLAGGDNEQFF; CDR3nt: TGTGCCACCAGCAGAAACCTAGCGGGGGGTGACAATGAGCAGTTCTTC; abundance: .; d_gene: TRBD2; v_gene: TRBV15; j_gene: TRBJ2-1
CDR3aa: CASSGSTGNQPQHF; CDR3nt: TGTGCCAGCAGTGGGTCGACAGGGAACCAGCCCCAGCATTTT; abundance: .; d_gene: TRBD1; v_gene: TRBV2; j_gene: TRBJ1-5
CDR3aa: CASSASTSVAYNEQFF; CDR3nt: TGTGCCAGCAGCGCCTCCACTAGCGTGGCCTACAATGAGCAGTTCTTC; abundance: .; d_gene: TRBD2; v_gene: TRBV9; j_gene: TRBJ2-1
CDR3aa: CASSLRERGDTQYF; CDR3nt: TGTGCCAGCAGCTTAAGGGAAAGAGGGGATACGCAGTATTTT; abundance: .; d_gene: .; v_gene: TRBV7-8; j_gene: TRBJ2-3
CDR3aa: CSVASGSNQPQHF; CDR3nt: TGCAGCGTTGCTTCAGGGAGCAATCAGCCCCAGCATTTT; abundance: .; d_gene: .; v_gene: TRBV29-1; j_gene: TRBJ1-5
CDR3aa: CASSPSLLMNTEAFF; CDR3nt: TGTGCCAGCAGCCCTTCTCTGTTAATGAACACTGAAGCTTTCTTT; abundance: .; d_gene: .; v_gene: TRBV7-8; j_gene: TRBJ1-1
CDR3aa: CASSEYGGRAYNEQFF; CDR3nt: TGTGCCAGCAGTGAATATGGCGGGAGGGCCTACAATGAGCAGTTCTTC; abundance: .; d_gene: TRBD2; v_gene: TRBV2; j_gene: TRBJ2-1
CDR3aa: CASFRGASGYTF; CDR3nt: TGTGCCAGCTTTCGGGGGGCGAGCGGCTACACCTTC; abundance: .; d_gene: .; v_gene: TRBV2; j_gene: TRBJ1-2
CDR3aa: CASKEWTGDEKLFF; CDR3nt: TGTGCCAGCAAGGAGTGGACAGGGGACGAAAAACTGTTTTTT; abundance: .; d_gene: TRBD1; v_gene: TRBV28; j_gene: TRBJ1-4
CDR3aa: CASSFGPGVRGNQPQHF; CDR3nt: TGTGCCAGCAGCTTTGGGCCAGGGGTAAGGGGCAATCAGCCCCAGCATTTT; abundance: .; d_gene: .; v_gene: TRBV7-9; j_gene: TRBJ1-5
CDR3aa: CASSVVPNTGELFF; CDR3nt: TGTGCCAGCAGCGTAGTACCGAACACCGGGGAGCTGTTTTTT; abundance: .; d_gene: .; v_gene: TRBV3-1/TRBV3-2; j_gene: TRBJ2-2
CDR3aa: CASSPFQGGVVEQYF; CDR3nt: TGTGCCAGCAGTCCCTTTCAGGGCGGGGTGGTCGAGCAGTACTTC; abundance: .; d_gene: .; v_gene: TRBV11-2; j_gene: TRBJ2-7
CDR3aa: CASSVSPVAPDTQYF; CDR3nt: TGTGCCAGCAGCGTTAGCCCCGTAGCTCCAGATACGCAGTATTTT; abundance: .; d_gene: .; v_gene: TRBV9; j_gene: TRBJ2-3
CDR3aa: CSAPSGRAF; CDR3nt: TGCAGTGCTCCTAGCGGGAGGGCATTC; abundance: .; d_gene: TRBD2; v_gene: TRBV20-1; j_gene: TRBJ2-7
CDR3aa: CASSLGGSGGNEQFF; CDR3nt: TGTGCCAGCAGTTTGGGCGGGAGTGGTGGCAATGAGCAGTTCTTC; abundance: .; d_gene: TRBD2; v_gene: TRBV28; j_gene: TRBJ2-1
CDR3aa: CASSPGTAEPWGYTF; CDR3nt: TGTGCCAGCTCACCAGGGACAGCCGAACCTTGGGGCTACACCTTC; abundance: .; d_gene: TRBD1; v_gene: TRBV18; j_gene: TRBJ1-2
CDR3aa: CASSPAGSPLHF; CDR3nt: TGTGCCAGCAGCCCCGCGGGGTCACCCCTCCACTTT; abundance: few; d_gene: .; v_gene: TRBV3-1/TRBV3-2; j_gene: TRBJ1-6
CDR3aa: CASSPPGSVAGRNEQYF; CDR3nt: TGTGCCAGCTCACCACCGGGTAGCGTAGCGGGGCGGAACGAGCAGTACTTC; abundance: .; d_gene: TRBD2; v_gene: TRBV18; j_gene: TRBJ2-7
CDR3aa: CASRGTHEGGLDSPLHF; CDR3nt: TGTGCCAGCAGGGGGACGCACGAGGGAGGCCTAGACTCACCCCTCCACTTT; abundance: .; d_gene: .; v_gene: TRBV28; j_gene: TRBJ1-6
CDR3aa: CASSRAGYNQPQHF; CDR3nt: TGTGCCAGCAGCCGAGCAGGTTACAATCAGCCCCAGCATTTT; abundance: .; d_gene: .; v_gene: TRBV3-1/TRBV3-2; j_gene: TRBJ1-5